The clone carrying this TCR beta chain was seen more than once but under ten times. Its specificity is not known. This CDR3 is built from 17 residues. The germline gives CDR1 SNHLY, CDR2 FYNNEI. Trimming cost V 5 bases and J 0 bases; bases outside gene matches: 7. Constant-segment primers and 5'RACE yielded cDNA libraries for TCR alpha and TCR beta, each carrying sample barcodes and UMIs. TCRdb used MiXCR to reprocess the 5' RACE reads, holding one entry per CDR3 protein. The sample shows hundreds of thousands of distinct CDR3 sequences, 28% of them seen only once. The source of the sample is a study of T-cell memory formation after mild COVID-19. Study as a whole: Largely donor-specific sequence clusters came from a couple of donors. Study outcomes and limitations: Most CD4+ clones that shrank were in CM and EM, while CD8+ ones turned up in EMRA. Memory cells collected pre-infection included some clones that later responded, suggesting cross-reactive memory joined.

The receptor was isolated from an adult woman who had mild COVID-19 (a few samples of this study predate the infection). Cell type and time point are not known. The material sequenced was PBMCs or a T cell subset sorted from them (not recorded which). The rearrangement joins TRBV2 to TRBJ2-7, with 13 bases aligning to TRBD2. CDR3 sequence (DNA): TGTGCCAGCAGTCACGGACTAGCGGGGGCACTCTCCTACGAGCAGTACTTC. Translation gives CASSHGLAGALSYEQYF.